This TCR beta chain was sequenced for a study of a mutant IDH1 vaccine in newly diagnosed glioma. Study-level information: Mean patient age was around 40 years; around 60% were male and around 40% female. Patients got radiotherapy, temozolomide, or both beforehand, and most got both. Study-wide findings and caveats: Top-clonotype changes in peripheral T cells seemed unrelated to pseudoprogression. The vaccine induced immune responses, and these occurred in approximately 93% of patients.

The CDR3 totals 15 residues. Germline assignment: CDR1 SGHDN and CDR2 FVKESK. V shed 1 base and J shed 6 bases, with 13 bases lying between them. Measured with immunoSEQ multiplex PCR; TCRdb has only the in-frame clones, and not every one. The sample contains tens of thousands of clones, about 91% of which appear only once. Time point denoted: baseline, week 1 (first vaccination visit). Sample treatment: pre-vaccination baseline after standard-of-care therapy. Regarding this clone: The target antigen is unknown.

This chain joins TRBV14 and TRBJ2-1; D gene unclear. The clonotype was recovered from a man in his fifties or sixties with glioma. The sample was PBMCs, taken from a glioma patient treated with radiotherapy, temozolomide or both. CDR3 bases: TGTGCCAGCAGCCAAGTCCCCAACGGTATCAATGAGCAGTTCTTC. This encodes CASSQVPNGINEQFF.